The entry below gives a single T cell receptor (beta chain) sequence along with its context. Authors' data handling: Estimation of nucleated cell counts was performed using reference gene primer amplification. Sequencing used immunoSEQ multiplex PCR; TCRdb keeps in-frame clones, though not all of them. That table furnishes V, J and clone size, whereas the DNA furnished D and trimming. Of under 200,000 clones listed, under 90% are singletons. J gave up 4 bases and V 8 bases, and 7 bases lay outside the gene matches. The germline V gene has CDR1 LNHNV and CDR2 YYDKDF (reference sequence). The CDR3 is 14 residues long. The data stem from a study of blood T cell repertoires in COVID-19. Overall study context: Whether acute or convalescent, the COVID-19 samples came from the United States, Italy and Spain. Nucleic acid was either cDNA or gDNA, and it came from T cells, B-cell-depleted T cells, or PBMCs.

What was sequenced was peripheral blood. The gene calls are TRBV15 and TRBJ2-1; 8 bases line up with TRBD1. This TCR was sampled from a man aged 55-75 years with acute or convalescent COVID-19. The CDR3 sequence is CATGTGTGYNEQFF. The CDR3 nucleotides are TGTGCCACCGGCACCGGGACAGGTTACAATGAGCAGTTCTTC.